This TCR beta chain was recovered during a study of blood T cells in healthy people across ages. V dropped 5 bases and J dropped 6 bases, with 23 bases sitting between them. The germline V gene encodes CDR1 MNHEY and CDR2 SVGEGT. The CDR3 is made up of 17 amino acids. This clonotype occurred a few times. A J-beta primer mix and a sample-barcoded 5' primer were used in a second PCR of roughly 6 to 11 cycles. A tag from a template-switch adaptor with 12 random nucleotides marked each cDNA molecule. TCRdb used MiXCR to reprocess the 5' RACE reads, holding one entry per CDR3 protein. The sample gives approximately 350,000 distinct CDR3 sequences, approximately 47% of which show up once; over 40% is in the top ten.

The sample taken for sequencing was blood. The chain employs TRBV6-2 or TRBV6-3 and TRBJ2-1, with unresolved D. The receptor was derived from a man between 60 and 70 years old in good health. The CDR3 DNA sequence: TGTGCCAGCAGTCCCCTTATGGTGGGTAGTGTCGTCAATGAGCAGTTCTTC. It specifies CASSPLMVGSVVNEQFF.